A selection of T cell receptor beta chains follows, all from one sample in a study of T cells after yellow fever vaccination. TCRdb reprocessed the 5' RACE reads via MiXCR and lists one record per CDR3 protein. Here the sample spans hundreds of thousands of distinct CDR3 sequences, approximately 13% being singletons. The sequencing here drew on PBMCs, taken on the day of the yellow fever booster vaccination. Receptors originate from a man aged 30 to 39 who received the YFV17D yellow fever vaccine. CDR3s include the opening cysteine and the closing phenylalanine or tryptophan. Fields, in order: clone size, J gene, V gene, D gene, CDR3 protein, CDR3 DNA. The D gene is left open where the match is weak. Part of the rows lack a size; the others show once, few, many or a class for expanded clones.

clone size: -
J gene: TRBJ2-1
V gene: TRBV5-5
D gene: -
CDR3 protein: CASSSGRVSSYNEQFF
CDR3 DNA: TGTGCCAGCAGCTCAGGAAGGGTGAGCTCCTACAATGAGCAGTTCTTC

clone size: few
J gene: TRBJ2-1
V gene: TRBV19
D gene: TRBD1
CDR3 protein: CASSIGTGYTNEQFF
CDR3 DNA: TGTGCCAGTAGTATTGGGACAGGGTATACCAATGAGCAGTTCTTC

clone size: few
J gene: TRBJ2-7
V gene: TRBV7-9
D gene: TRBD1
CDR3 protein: CASSNFDRAGSYEQYF
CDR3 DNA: TGTGCCAGCAGCAACTTCGACAGGGCAGGGTCCTACGAGCAGTACTTC

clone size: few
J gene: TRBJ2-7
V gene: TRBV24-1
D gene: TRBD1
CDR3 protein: CATSDTPDRHSYEQYF
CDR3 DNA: TGTGCCACCAGTGACACCCCGGACAGGCATTCCTACGAGCAGTACTTC

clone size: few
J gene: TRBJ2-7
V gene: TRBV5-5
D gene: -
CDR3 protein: CASSLIVQSYEQYF
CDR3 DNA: TGTGCCAGCAGCTTGATTGTCCAGTCCTACGAGCAGTACTTC

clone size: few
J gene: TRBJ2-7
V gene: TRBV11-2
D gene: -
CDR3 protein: CASSLVEVHEQYF
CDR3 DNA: TGTGCCAGCAGCTTAGTGGAAGTCCACGAGCAGTACTTC

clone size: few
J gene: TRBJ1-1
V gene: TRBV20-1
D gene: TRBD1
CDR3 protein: CSATGGYTEAFF
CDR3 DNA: TGCAGTGCTACAGGGGGCTACACTGAAGCTTTCTTT

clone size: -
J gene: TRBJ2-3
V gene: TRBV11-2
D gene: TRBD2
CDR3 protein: CASSSGTSGWQRTDTQYF
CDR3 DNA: TGTGCCAGCAGCTCCGGGACTAGCGGTTGGCAGCGCACAGATACGCAGTATTTT

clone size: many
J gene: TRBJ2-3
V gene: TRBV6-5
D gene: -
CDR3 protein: CASSRIEGDTQYF
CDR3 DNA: TGTGCCAGCAGTCGTATCGAGGGAGATACGCAGTATTTT

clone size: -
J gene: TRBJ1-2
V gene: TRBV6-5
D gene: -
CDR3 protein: CASSYSGNYGYTF
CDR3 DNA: TGTGCCAGCAGTTACTCTGGGAACTATGGCTACACCTTC

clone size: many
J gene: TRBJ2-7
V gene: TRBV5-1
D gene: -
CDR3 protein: CASSRDTDYEQYF
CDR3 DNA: TGCGCCAGCAGTAGGGACACAGACTACGAGCAGTACTTC

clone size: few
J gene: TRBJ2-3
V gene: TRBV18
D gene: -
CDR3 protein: CASSRPTGGASTDTQYF
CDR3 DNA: TGTGCCAGCTCACGCCCCACCGGCGGGGCTAGCACAGATACGCAGTATTTT

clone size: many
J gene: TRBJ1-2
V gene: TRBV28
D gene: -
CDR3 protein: CASSLSGGDGYTF
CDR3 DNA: TGTGCCAGCAGTTTATCGGGGGGCGATGGCTACACCTTC

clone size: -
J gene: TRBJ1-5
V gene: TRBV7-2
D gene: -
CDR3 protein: CASSSRSSGTQPQHF
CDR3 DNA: TGTGCCAGCAGCTCAAGATCTTCAGGGACTCAGCCCCAGCATTTT

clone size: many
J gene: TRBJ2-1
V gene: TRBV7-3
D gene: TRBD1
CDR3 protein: CASRPGTVLEYGHNEQFF
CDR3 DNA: TGTGCCAGCAGACCCGGGACAGTTTTAGAATACGGCCACAATGAGCAGTTCTTC

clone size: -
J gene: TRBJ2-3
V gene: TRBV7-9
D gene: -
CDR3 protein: CASSWDTNRGTQYF
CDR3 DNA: TGTGCCAGCAGCTGGGATACCAATCGGGGTACGCAGTATTTT

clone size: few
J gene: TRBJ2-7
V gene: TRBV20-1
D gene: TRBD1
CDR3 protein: CSANGQGGYEQYF
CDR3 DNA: TGCAGTGCTAATGGACAGGGGGGCTACGAGCAGTACTTC